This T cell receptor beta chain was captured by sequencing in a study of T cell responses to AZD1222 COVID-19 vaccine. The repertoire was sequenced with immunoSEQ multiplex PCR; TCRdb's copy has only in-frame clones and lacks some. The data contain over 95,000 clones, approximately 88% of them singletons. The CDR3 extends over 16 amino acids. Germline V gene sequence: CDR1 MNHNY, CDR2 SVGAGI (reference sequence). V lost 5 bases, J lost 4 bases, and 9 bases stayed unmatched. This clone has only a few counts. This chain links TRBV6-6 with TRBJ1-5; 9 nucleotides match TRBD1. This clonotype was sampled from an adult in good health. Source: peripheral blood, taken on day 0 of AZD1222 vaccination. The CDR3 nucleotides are TGTGCCAGCAGTAAACAACAGGGGGCTCTAAATCAGCCCCAGCATTTT. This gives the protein CASSKQQGALNQPQHF.